Sequencing of this TCR beta chain was carried out in a study of blood T cell repertoires in COVID-19. TCRdb keeps only in-frame clones here, not all; method: immunoSEQ multiplex PCR. The table includes 150,000 to 200,000 clones, roughly 83% detected once. Source material: peripheral blood. The clonotype originates from a woman aged 40 to 50 with COVID-19, enrolled during active disease.

CDR3 DNA: TGTGCCAGCAGCTTCACAGCTAAAGCGGCAAAACTGTTTTTT. Its protein is CASSFTAKAAKLFF. The chain is built from TRBV11-2 and TRBJ1-4; no firm D call. CDR3 size: 14 residues. The V end was cut by 3 bases, the J end by 10 bases, with 15 bases between. CDR1 is SGHAT, CDR2 FQNNGV, per germline.